This TCR beta chain emerged from a study of cytomegalovirus exposure and HLA in healthy donors. This CDR3 spans 18 amino acids. CDR1 is SGHDT and CDR2 is YYEEEE in the germline V gene. Trimming cost V 1 base and J 0 bases; bases outside gene matches: 7. Findings and limits, study-wide: V- and J-gene trimming in TCR beta was tied to a missense DCLRE1C variant by an analysis performed later. Among the sequence variants, a highly shared cluster was likely an artifact of sequencing. Cytomegalovirus-associated TCR beta chains were listed, numbering approximately 150. It was reported that the classifier diagnosed cytomegalovirus status with high specificity and sensitivity in both the original and validation cohorts.

With 60 Vbeta and 13 Jbeta primers, the PCR was carried out. TCRdb's copy holds only in-frame clones and misses some; the assay was immunoSEQ multiplex PCR. The table has just over 70,000 clones, 70% to 85% seen once. This clone was seen more than once but under ten times. The antigen remains undetermined. The sample taken for sequencing was PBMCs. The receptor was derived from a human donor in good health. This rearrangement joins TRBV5-6 to TRBJ1-2; 12 bases are a match to TRBD1. For the CDR3, the DNA is TGTGCCAGCAGCTTGAGGGCGGGACAGGGGGCCGCTAACTATGGCTACACCTTC. It translates to CASSLRAGQGAANYGYTF.